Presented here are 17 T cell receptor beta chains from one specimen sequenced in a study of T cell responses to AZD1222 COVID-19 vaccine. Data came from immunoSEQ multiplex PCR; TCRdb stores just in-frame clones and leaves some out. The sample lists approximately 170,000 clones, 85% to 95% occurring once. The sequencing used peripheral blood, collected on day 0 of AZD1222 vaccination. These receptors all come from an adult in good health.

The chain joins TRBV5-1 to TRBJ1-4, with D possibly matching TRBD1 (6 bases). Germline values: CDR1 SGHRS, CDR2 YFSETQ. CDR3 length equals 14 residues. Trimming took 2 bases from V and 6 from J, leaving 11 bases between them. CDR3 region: CASSLQGGDEKLFF. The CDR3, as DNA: TGCGCCAGCAGCTTACAGGGCGGTGATGAAAAACTGTTTTTT.

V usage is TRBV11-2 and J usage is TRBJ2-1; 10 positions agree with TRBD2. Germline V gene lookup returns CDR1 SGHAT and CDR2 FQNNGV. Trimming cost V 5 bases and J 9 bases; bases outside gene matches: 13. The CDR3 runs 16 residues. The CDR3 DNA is TGTGCCAGCAGCCTATCCCCGGGACTAGCGACGGGTGAGCAGTTCTTC. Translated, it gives CASSLSPGLATGEQFF.

CDR3 DNA sequence: TGTGCCAGCACCCCCTTGGGGCAGACCTACGAGCAGTACTTC. The encoded protein is CASTPLGQTYEQYF. This sequence joins TRBV6-2 or TRBV6-3 and TRBJ2-7; D might be TRBD1 (5 bases). The CDR3 totals 14 residues. The germline gives CDR1 MNHEY, CDR2 SVGEGT. Trimming removed 7 bases at V and 2 bases at J, with 15 bases between.

CDR3 protein: CATSRGTDTGELFF. DNA of the CDR3: TGTGCCACCAGCAGAGGGACAGACACCGGGGAGCTGTTTTTT. The chain links TRBV15 to TRBJ2-2; D perhaps matches TRBD1 (6 bases). Germline assignment: CDR1 LNHNV and CDR2 YYDKDF (reference sequence). V gave up 1 base and J gave up 3 bases, with 6 bases separating them. This CDR3 comprises 14 residues.

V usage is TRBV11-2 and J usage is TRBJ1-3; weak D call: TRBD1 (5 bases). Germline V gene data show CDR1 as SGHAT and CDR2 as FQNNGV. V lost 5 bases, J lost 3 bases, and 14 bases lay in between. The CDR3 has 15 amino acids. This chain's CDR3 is CASSPRGGDGNTIYF. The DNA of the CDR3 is TGTGCCAGCAGCCCGCGGGGAGGGGATGGAAACACCATATATTTT.

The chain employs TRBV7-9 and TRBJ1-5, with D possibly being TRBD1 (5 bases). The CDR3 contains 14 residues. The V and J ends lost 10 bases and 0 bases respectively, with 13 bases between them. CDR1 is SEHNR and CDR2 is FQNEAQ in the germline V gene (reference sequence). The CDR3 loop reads CATRVLISNQPQHF. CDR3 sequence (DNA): TGTGCCACCAGGGTTTTGATTAGCAATCAGCCCCAGCATTTT.

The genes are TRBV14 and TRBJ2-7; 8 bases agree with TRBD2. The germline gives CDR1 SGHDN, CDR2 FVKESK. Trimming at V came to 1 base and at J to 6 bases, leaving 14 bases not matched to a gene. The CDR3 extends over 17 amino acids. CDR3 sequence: CASSQGGVAGFFVEQYF. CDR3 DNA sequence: TGTGCCAGCAGCCAAGGGGGGGTAGCGGGATTCTTCGTCGAGCAGTACTTC. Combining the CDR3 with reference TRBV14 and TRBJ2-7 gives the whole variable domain EAGVTQFPSHSVIEKGQTVTLRCDPISGHDNLYWYRRVMGKEIKFLLHFVKESKQDESGMPNNRFLAERTGGTYSTLKVQPAELEDSGVYFCASSQGGVAGFFVEQYFGPGTRLTVT.

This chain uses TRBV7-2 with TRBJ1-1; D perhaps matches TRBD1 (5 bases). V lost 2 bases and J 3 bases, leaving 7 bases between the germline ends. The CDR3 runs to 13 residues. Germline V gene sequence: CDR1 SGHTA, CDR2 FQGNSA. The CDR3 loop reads CASSLTTDTEAFF. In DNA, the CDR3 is TGTGCCAGCAGCTTAACGACAGACACTGAAGCTTTCTTT.

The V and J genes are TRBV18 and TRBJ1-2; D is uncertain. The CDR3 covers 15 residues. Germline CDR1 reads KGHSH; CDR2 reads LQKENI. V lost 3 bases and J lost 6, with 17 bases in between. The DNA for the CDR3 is TGTGCCAGCTCACCGGATGCGGTCTCAGGAAATGGCTACACCTTC. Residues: CASSPDAVSGNGYTF.

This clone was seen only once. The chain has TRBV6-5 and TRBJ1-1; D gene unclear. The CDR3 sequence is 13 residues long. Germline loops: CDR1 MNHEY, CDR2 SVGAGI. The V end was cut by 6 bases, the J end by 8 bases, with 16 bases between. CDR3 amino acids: CASSLGPLVEAFF. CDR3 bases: TGTGCCAGCAGCCTCGGGCCATTAGTCGAAGCTTTCTTT.

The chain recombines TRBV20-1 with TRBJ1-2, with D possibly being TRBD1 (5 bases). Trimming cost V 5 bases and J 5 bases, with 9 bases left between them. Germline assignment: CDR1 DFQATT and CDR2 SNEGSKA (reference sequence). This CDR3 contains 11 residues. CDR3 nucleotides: TGCAGTGCTGGGGGTTTGTATGGCTACACCTTC. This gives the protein CSAGGLYGYTF.

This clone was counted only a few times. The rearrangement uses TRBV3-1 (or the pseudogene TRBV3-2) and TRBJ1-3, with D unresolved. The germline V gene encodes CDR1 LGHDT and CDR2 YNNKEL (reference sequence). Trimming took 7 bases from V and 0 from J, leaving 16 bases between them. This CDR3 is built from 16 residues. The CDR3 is CASTQTTIISGNTIYF. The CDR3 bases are TGTGCCAGCACCCAGACTACTATAATCTCTGGAAACACCATATATTTT.

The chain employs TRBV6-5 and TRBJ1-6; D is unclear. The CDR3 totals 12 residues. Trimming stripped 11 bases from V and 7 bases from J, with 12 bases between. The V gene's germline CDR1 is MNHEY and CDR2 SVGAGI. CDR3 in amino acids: CASTSGNSPLHF. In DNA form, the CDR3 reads TGTGCCTCAACCAGCGGGAATTCACCCCTCCACTTT.

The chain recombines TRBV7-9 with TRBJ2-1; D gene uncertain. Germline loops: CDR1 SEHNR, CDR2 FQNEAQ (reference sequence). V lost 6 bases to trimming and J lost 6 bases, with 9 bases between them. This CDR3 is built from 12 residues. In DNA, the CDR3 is TGTGCCAGCAGGGTCACGGGCAATGAGCAGTTCTTC. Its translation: CASRVTGNEQFF.

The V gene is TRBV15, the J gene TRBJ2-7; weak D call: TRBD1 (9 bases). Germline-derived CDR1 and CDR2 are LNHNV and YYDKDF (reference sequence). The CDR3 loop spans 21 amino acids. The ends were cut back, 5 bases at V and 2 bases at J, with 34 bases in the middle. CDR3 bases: TGTGCCACCAGCGGGGGGGACAGGGAGGGCAATAAAAGCGGGAGCCCCTACGAGCAGTACTTC. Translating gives CATSGGDREGNKSGSPYEQYF.

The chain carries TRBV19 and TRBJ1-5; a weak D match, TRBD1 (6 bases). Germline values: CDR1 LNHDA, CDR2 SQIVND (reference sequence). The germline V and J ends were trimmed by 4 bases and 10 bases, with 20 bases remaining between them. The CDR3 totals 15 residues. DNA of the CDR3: TGTGCCAGTAGTACCTACAGGGTTGGGGGCCAACCCCAGCATTTT. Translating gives CASSTYRVGGQPQHF.

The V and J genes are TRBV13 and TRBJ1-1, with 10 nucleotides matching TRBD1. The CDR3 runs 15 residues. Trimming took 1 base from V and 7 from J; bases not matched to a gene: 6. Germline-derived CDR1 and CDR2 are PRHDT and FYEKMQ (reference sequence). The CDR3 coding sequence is TGTGCCAGCAGCTTAGCGAGGACAGGGGGAGGTGAAGCTTTCTTT. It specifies CASSLARTGGGEAFF.